This section outlines one T cell receptor beta chain sequence together with its context. The antigen remains undetermined. As to treatment: oral pan-JAK inhibitor, 5-10 mg twice daily. The sample is drawn from a study of CD8+ T cells in alopecia areata. Study-level results: Significant decreases in scalp clonality and expanded CD8+ clones followed tofacitinib treatment. On tofacitinib, scalp and blood still held many of the expanded lesional clones. Relative to normal scalp, lesional scalp, especially alopecia totalis/universalis, showed higher clonality.

Sequencing relied on a cDNA template that was reverse transcribed from extracted RNA. Using immunoSEQ multiplex PCR, the repertoire was profiled, and TCRdb retains in-frame clones only, with some absent. The repertoire includes some 190,000 clones, 51% of them detected once, and around 10% sits in the top ten. This clonotype originated in a human donor with alopecia areata. The source was CD8+ T cells sorted from blood, collected at approximately week 51, from a patient treated with tofacitinib.

The CDR3 DNA sequence: TGCGCCAGCAGTGGAGGCGGGGAGAGCACAGATACGCAGTATTTT. This translates into CASSGGGESTDTQYF. V is TRBV4-3 and J is TRBJ2-3; D possibly corresponds to TRBD2 (6 bases). The CDR3 length is 15 residues. CDR1 LGHNA and CDR2 YSLEER come from the germline V gene. Trimming removed 6 bases from V and 0 bases from J, with 13 bases in between.